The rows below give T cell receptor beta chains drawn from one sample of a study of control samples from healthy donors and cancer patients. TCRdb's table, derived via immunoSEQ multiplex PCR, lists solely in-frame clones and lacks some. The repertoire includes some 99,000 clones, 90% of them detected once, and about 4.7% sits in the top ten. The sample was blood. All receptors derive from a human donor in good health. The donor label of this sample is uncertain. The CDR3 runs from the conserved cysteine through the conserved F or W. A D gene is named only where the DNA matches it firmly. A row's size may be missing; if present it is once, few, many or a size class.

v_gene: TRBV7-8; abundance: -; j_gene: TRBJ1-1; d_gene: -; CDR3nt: TGTGCCAGCAGCCTGATGACAGGGAACACTGAAGCTTTCTTT; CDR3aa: CASSLMTGNTEAFF
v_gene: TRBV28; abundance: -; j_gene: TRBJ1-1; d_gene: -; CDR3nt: TGTGCCAGCAGGTCTCAGGGGCGAGCTTTCTTT; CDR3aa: CASRSQGRAFF
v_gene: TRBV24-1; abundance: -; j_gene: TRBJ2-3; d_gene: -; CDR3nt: TGTGCCACCAGTGATTTGCGGGCAGGTAGCACAGATACGCAGTATTTT; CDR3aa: CATSDLRAGSTDTQYF
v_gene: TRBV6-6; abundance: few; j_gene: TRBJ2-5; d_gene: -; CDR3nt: TGTGCCAGCAGTCGGGCCACGGCGGAGACCCAGTACTTC; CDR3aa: CASSRATAETQYF
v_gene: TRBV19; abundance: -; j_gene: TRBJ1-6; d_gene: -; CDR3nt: TGTGCCAGTAGTATGGGGGGGAATTCACCCCTCCACTTT; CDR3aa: CASSMGGNSPLHF
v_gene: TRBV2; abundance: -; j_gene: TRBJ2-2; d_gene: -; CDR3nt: TGTGCCAGGGCCCCCCCCTTAAACACCGGGGAGCTGTTTTTT; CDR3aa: CARAPPLNTGELFF
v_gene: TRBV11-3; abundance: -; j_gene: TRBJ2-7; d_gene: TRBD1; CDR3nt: TGTGCCAGCAGCACAGGACAGGGGAGAGTTTACGAGCAGTACTTC; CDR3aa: CASSTGQGRVYEQYF
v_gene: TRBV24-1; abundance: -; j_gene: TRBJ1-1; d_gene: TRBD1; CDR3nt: TGTGCCACCAGTGATTTGGCAGGGGGTGAAGCTTTCTTT; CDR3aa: CATSDLAGGEAFF
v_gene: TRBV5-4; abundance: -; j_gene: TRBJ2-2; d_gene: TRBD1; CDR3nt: TGTGCCAGCAGCACGGACAGGGCGGGCACCGGGGAGCTGTTTTTT; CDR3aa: CASSTDRAGTGELFF
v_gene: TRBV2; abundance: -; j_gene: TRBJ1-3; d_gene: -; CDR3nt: TGTGCCAGCAGTGGAGCTTCTGGAAACACCATATATTTT; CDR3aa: CASSGASGNTIYF
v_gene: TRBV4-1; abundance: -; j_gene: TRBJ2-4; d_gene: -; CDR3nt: TGCGCCAGCAGCCAAGTCTACTCAGCAGACAAAAACATTCAGTACTTC; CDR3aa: CASSQVYSADKNIQYF
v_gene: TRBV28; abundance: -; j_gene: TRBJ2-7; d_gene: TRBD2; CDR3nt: TGTGCCAGCAGTTTCAGACTAGCTAGTGAGCAGTACTTC; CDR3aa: CASSFRLASEQYF
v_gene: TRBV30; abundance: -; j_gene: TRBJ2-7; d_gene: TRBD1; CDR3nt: TGTGCCTGGGGATTGGGACAGGTCTCCGGCGAGCAGTACTTC; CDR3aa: CAWGLGQVSGEQYF
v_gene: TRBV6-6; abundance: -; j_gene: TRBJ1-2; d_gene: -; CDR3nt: TGTGCCAGCAGTACCGGGACATTCTATGGCTACACCTTC; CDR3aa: CASSTGTFYGYTF
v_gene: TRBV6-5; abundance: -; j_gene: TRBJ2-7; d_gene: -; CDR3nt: TGTGCCAGCAGCCAACAGGCGTACTACGAGCAGTACTTC; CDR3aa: CASSQQAYYEQYF
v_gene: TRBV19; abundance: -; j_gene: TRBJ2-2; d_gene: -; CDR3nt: TGTGCCAGTTCCCCCGGTATCGGAGTCACCGGGGAGCTGTTTTTT; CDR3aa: CASSPGIGVTGELFF
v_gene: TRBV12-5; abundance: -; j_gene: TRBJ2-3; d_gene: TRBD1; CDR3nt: TGTGCTAGTGGTCCTGGACAGGGGAGCACAGATACGCAGTATTTT; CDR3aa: CASGPGQGSTDTQYF
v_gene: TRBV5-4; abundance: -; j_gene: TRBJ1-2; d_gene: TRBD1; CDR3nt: TGTGCCAGCAGCTTGGTAGGGGGCCTCGGCTACACCTTC; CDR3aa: CASSLVGGLGYTF
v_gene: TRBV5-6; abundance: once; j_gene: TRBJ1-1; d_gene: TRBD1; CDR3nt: TGTGCCAGCAGCTTGGAGGTTCGGCCAGGGGGCGGGATGAACACTGAAGCTTTCTTT; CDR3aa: CASSLEVRPGGGMNTEAFF
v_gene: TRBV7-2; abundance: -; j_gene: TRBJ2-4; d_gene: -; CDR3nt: TGTGCCAGCAGCTCGGAACACCGAAACATTCAGTACTTC; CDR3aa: CASSSEHRNIQYF
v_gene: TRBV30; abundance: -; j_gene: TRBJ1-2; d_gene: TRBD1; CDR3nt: TGTGCCTGGAGTGAGGGACAGAGGTATGGCTACACCTTC; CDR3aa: CAWSEGQRYGYTF
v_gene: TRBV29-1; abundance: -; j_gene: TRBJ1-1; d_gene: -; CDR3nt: TGCAGCGTGGAACAGGGTAGAGCCACTGAAGCTTTCTTT; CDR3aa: CSVEQGRATEAFF
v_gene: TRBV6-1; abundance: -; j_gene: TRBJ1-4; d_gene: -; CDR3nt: TGTGCCAGCAGTGAAGCGACGGTTGGAAGGTCTAATGAAAAACTGTTTTTT; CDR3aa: CASSEATVGRSNEKLFF
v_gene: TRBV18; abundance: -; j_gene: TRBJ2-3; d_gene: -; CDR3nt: TGTGCCAGCTCACTTGAAGATACGCAGTATTTT; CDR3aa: CASSLEDTQYF
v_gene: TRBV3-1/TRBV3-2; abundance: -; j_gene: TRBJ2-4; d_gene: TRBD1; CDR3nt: TGTGCCAGCAGCCGGGACACAGGGGGCCGGAACATTCAGTACTTC; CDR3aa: CASSRDTGGRNIQYF
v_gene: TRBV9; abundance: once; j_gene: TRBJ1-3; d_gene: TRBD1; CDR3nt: TGTGCCAGCAGCGTTGGACAGGGCAGAAACACCATATATTTT; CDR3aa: CASSVGQGRNTIYF
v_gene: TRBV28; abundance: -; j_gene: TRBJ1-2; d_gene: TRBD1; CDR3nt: TGTGCCAGCAGTTTTGGGGGACAGACAGTCCTCTATGGCTACACCTTC; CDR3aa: CASSFGGQTVLYGYTF
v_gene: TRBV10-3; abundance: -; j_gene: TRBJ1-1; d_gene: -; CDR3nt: TGTGCCATCAGTGAGGTCCGCACAGGTACGATTACTGAAGCTTTCTTT; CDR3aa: CAISEVRTGTITEAFF
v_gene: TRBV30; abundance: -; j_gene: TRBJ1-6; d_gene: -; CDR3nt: TGTGCCTGGAGTGTAAGGCAGGAGGGGTCACCCCTCCACTTT; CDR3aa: CAWSVRQEGSPLHF
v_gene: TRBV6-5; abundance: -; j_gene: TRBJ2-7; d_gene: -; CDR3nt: TGTGCCAGCAGTCCGACGGGAAACGAGCAGTACTTC; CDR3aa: CASSPTGNEQYF
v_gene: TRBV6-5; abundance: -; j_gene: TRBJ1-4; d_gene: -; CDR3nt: TGTGCCAGCAGTTACTCGGGTGGCACTAATGAAAAACTGTTTTTT; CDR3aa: CASSYSGGTNEKLFF
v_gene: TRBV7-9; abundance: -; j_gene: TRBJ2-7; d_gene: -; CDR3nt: TGTGCCAGCAGCAAACAGGGATCCGAGCAGTACTTC; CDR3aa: CASSKQGSEQYF
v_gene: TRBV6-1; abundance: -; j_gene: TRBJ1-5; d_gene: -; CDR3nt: TGTGCCAGCAGTGAGGGGAGCAATCAGCCCCAGCATTTT; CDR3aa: CASSEGSNQPQHF
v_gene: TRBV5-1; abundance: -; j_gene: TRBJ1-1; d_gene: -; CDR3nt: TGCGCCAGCAGCTTGGGCAGCGAGAACACTGAAGCTTTCTTT; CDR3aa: CASSLGSENTEAFF
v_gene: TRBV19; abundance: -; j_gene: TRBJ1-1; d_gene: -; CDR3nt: TGTGCCAGTAGTAACCTACAGGGTTCGGGTGAAGCTTTCTTT; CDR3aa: CASSNLQGSGEAFF
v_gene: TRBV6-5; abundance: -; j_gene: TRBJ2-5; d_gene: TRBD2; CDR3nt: TGTGCCAGCATGAAGCGGGGATGGTCGGAGACCCAGTACTTC; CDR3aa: CASMKRGWSETQYF
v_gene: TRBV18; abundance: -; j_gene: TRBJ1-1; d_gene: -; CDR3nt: TGTGCCAGCTCACCACGAACAGGGAACACTGAAGCTTTCTTT; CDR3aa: CASSPRTGNTEAFF
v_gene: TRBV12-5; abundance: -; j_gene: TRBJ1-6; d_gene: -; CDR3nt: TGTGCTAGTGGTTCTACAGGGAGCTCCTATAATTCACCCCTCCACTTT; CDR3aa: CASGSTGSSYNSPLHF
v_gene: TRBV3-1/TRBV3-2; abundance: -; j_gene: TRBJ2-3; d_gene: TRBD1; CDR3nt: TGTGCCAGCAGCCTCGGGACAGGGACTGGCACAGATACGCAGTATTTT; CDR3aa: CASSLGTGTGTDTQYF
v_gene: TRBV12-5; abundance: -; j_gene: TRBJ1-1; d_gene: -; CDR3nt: TGTGCTAGTGGATGGTACGGGATGAACACTGAAGCTTTCTTT; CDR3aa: CASGWYGMNTEAFF
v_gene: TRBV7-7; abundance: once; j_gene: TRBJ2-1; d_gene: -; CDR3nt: TGTGCCAGCAGCTTAAAAATTAGCTCCTACAATGAGCAGTTCTTC; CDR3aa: CASSLKISSYNEQFF
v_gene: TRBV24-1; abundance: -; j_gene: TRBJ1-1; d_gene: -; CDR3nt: TGTGCCACCAGTGTCGCGGACAGTGCGAACACTGAAGCTTTCTTT; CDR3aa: CATSVADSANTEAFF
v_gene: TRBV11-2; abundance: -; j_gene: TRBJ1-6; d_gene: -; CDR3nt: TGTGCCAGCAGCTTAGGCGTAGGGCCCAATTCACCCCTCCACTTT; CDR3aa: CASSLGVGPNSPLHF
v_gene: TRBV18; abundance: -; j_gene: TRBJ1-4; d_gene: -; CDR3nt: TGTGCCAGCTCACCCACCGTGGGCGGAGTTAATGAAAAACTGTTTTTT; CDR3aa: CASSPTVGGVNEKLFF
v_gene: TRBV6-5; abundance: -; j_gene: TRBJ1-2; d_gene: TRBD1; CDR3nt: TGTGCCAGCGAAGACCGGGACAGGGGAGGCGGCTACACCTTC; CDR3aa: CASEDRDRGGGYTF